Each of the 30 T cell receptor beta chains below was sequenced from the same sample in a study of shared clonotypes between healthy human individuals. Some clones are missing from TCRdb's copy, which holds only in-frame ones; the method was immunoSEQ multiplex PCR. Among roughly 1,800,000 clones listed, over 85% were seen once. Naive CD8 cells lacked CD45RO and underwent positive selection for CCR7, leaving out terminally differentiated effector memory CD45RA+ cells. The sequenced sample consisted of naive CD8+ T cells sorted from blood. The receptors shown here come from a man aged 18 to 30 in good health.

The chain joins TRBV28 to TRBJ1-5, with TRBD1 matching over 10 bases. Germline loops: CDR1 MDHEN, CDR2 SYDVKM. The ends lost 5 bases at V and 2 bases at J; junction bases unmatched: 12. The CDR3 spans 18 residues. CDR3 region: CASSLSAGTGDGNQPQHF. CDR3 nucleotides: TGTGCCAGCAGTCTTTCCGCCGGGACAGGGGATGGCAATCAGCCCCAGCATTTT.

The gene calls are TRBV11-2 and TRBJ2-7; perhaps D is TRBD1 or TRBD2 (6 bases each). Trimming took off 5 bases at V and 2 bases at J, with 19 bases between the two ends. Germline loops: CDR1 SGHAT, CDR2 FQNNGV. The CDR3 has 16 amino acids. The DNA for the CDR3 is TGTGCCAGCAGCAGCGGCTCGGGGGCTCTTACCTACGAGCAGTACTTC. Amino acid sequence: CASSSGSGALTYEQYF.

This clone was picked up one time. J is TRBJ2-7 and V is TRBV5-1; 8 bases line up with TRBD2. CDR1 and CDR2 from the germline V gene are SGHRS and YFSETQ. The CDR3 has 17 residues. V dropped 4 bases and J dropped 3; count of bases not matched to a gene: 15. In nucleotides, the CDR3 is TGCGCCAGCAGCCTCCTCGGCCCAGCGGGAGAGGACTACGAGCAGTACTTC. Amino acid sequence: CASSLLGPAGEDYEQYF.

The chain couples TRBV9 to TRBJ2-1; tentative D call: TRBD2 (5 bases). Germline V gene lookup returns CDR1 SGDLS and CDR2 YYNGEE. Between the trimmed V and J ends, which lost 3 bases and 7 bases, there was a span of 11 bases. The CDR3 runs to 13 residues. CDR3 bases: TGTGCCAGCAGCGGGAGCGGTTTAAATGAGCAGTTCTTC. Protein: CASSGSGLNEQFF. Full variable domain (outside the CDR3, taken from reference TRBV9 and TRBJ2-1): DSGVTQTPKHLITATGQRVTLRCSPRSGDLSVYWYQQSLDQGLQFLIQYYNGEERAKGNILERFSAQQFPDLHSELNLSSLELGDSALYFCASSGSGLNEQFFGPGTRLTVL.

With respect to this clone: Other nucleotide sequences from this sample produce the same CDR3. The V and J genes are TRBV9 and TRBJ2-3; 9 nucleotides align to TRBD2. V trimming: 2 bases; J trimming: 1 base; junction bases outside the gene matches: 5. CDR1 is SGDLS and CDR2 is YYNGEE in the germline V gene. The length of the CDR3 is 16 residues. The CDR3 DNA reads TGTGCCAGCAGCGTTTTGGCTAGCGGGGGCACAGATACGCAGTATTTT. Translation: CASSVLASGGTDTQYF.

To note about this clone: Different DNA sequences within this sample yield the same CDR3. The chain has TRBV6-5 and TRBJ2-5; possibly TRBD1 for D (6 bases). Germline-derived CDR1 and CDR2 are MNHEY and SVGAGI. This CDR3 is built from 15 residues. Trimming stripped 5 bases from V and 1 base from J, with 14 bases between. The CDR3, as DNA: TGTGCCAGCAGTCCTGGGGGCGCGATCCAAGAGACCCAGTACTTC. This translates into CASSPGGAIQETQYF.

The chain links TRBV7-9 to TRBJ2-2, with D perhaps TRBD1 (6 bases). Germline assignment: CDR1 SEHNR and CDR2 FQNEAQ (reference sequence). V dropped 3 bases and J dropped 6 bases, with 20 bases sitting between them. The length of the CDR3 is 17 residues. The CDR3 coding sequence is TGTGCCAGCAGCTTCCCAAAGGACAGACCTGACCCCGGGGAGCTGTTTTTT. Translation gives CASSFPKDRPDPGELFF.

This chain joins TRBV27 and TRBJ1-2, with a possible D match to TRBD1 (5 bases). Between the trimmed V and J ends, which lost 5 bases and 6 bases, there was a span of 19 bases. Per the germline V gene, CDR1 is MNHEY and CDR2 is SMNVEV (reference sequence). The CDR3 spans 15 residues. The CDR3 sequence is CASSSPGGYRDGYTF. The CDR3 nucleotides read TGTGCCAGCAGTAGCCCGGGGGGTTATAGGGATGGCTACACCTTC.

The chain couples TRBV2 to TRBJ2-7; TRBD2 might be the D (6 bases). This CDR3 has 13 residues. V was shortened by 5 bases and J by 5 bases, with 13 bases between the two germline ends. CDR1 and CDR2 (germline): SNHLY, FYNNEI. The chain's CDR3 is CASSSGDGNEQYF. The CDR3 region has the DNA TGTGCCAGCAGTTCGGGAGATGGGAACGAGCAGTACTTC. Full variable domain (missing parts from reference TRBV2 and TRBJ2-7): EPEVTQTPSHQVTQMGQEVILRCVPISNHLYFYWYRQILGQKVEFLVSFYNNEISEKSEIFDDQFSVERPDGSNFTLKIRSTKLEDSAMYFCASSSGDGNEQYFGPGTRLTVT.

The V gene is TRBV28, the J gene TRBJ2-2, with 9 bases fitting TRBD1. The junction had 8 bases not matched to a gene; V was cut back by 0 bases and J by 12 bases. The CDR3 loop spans 15 amino acids. The germline gives CDR1 MDHEN, CDR2 SYDVKM. CDR3 sequence reads: CASSLWGTGSLQLFF. CDR3 in DNA: TGTGCCAGCAGTTTATGGGGGACAGGGAGCTTGCAGCTGTTTTTT.

The V call is TRBV15, the J call TRBJ1-1; possible D gene TRBD1, 5 bases. The CDR3 sequence is 13 residues long. The V gene lost 0 bases and the J gene lost 11 bases, with 13 bases spanning the gap. Per germline, CDR1 LNHNV and CDR2 YYDKDF (reference sequence). This chain's CDR3 is CATSRDHGDAAFF. The CDR3 DNA reads as TGTGCCACCAGCAGAGATCATGGGGACGCTGCTTTCTTT.

This rearrangement joins TRBV4-3 to TRBJ2-5; D possibly corresponds to TRBD2 (6 bases). The CDR3 contains 17 residues. The V end lost 0 bases, the J end lost 4 bases, and 18 bases lay between the germline ends. The germline CDR1 and CDR2 sequences are LGHNA and YSLEER. The DNA of the CDR3 is TGCGCCAGCAGCCAAGATGTCGTGGTTCCAGCGGGAGAGACCCAGTACTTC. Its translation: CASSQDVVVPAGETQYF.

This clone was recorded only once. The rearrangement joins TRBV19 to TRBJ2-1, with 7 bases aligning to TRBD2. Germline V gene data show CDR1 as LNHDA and CDR2 as SQIVND (reference sequence). J gave up 7 bases and V 7 bases, and 19 bases lay outside the gene matches. The CDR3 extends over 17 amino acids. DNA for the CDR3: TGTGCCAGTAAGAGTAGGGGTCCGGGGGAGGGGAGGAATGAGCAGTTCTTC. This sequence encodes CASKSRGPGEGRNEQFF.

The chain joins TRBV10-3 to TRBJ1-5; 8 bases are shared with TRBD1. V dropped 3 bases and J dropped 2; count of bases not matched to a gene: 6. The CDR3 covers 16 residues. Germline-derived CDR1 and CDR2 are ENHRY and SYGVKD. The CDR3 DNA is TGTGCCATCAGTGAACAGGGGGTAAGTGGCAATCAGCCCCAGCATTTT. Translation: CAISEQGVSGNQPQHF.

The chain has TRBV30 and TRBJ2-7, with 11 bases that match TRBD1. The CDR3 runs 14 residues. V was pared by 7 bases and J by 5 bases, with 10 bases of the junction left unmatched. In germline, CDR1 is GTSNPN, CDR2 SVGIG (reference sequence). The CDR3 DNA is TGTGCCTCCGACCTAGGGACAGGGGGGCACGAGCAGTACTTC. Protein: CASDLGTGGHEQYF.

This CDR3 reads CASTGLASYNEQFF. CDR3 in DNA: TGTGCCAGCACCGGACTAGCCTCCTACAATGAGCAGTTCTTC. The V and J genes are TRBV7-9 and TRBJ2-1, with 8 bases that match TRBD2. Germline-derived CDR1 and CDR2 are SEHNR and FQNEAQ (reference sequence). This CDR3 is built from 14 residues. V lost 7 bases and J lost 0; bases outside the gene matches: 2.

Remarks on this clone: Other DNA sequences of this sample code for an identical CDR3. The chain combines TRBV4-1 with TRBJ2-2, with TRBD2 matching 13 bases. CDR1 and CDR2 from the germline V gene are MGHRA and YSYEKL. V dropped 5 bases and J dropped 5; count of bases not matched to a gene: 2. The CDR3 totals 15 residues. The CDR3 region is CASSLLAGGTGELFF. As DNA, the CDR3 is TGCGCCAGCAGCTTACTAGCGGGAGGGACCGGGGAGCTGTTTTTT.

This chain uses TRBV4-3 with TRBJ2-7; 9 positions match TRBD1. Germline V gene sequence: CDR1 LGHNA, CDR2 YSLEER. The CDR3 covers 15 residues. J gave up 2 bases and V 4 bases, and 6 bases lay outside the gene matches. CDR3 loop: CASSLRDRVPYEQYF. The CDR3 nucleotides are TGCGCCAGCAGCCTCCGGGACAGGGTCCCCTACGAGCAGTACTTC.

This clone appeared a single time. Other nucleotide sequences in the sample specify the same CDR3. This chain uses TRBV5-1 with TRBJ2-7; D is possibly TRBD1 or TRBD2 (5 bases each). The germline V gene has CDR1 SGHRS and CDR2 YFSETQ. Trimming took off 0 bases at V and 2 bases at J, with 9 bases between the two ends. CDR3 length equals 14 residues. CDR3 DNA sequence: TGCGCCAGCAGCTTGGATGGGGGTCCCTACGAGCAGTACTTC. As protein: CASSLDGGPYEQYF.

This chain connects TRBV19 to TRBJ2-1, with D perhaps matching TRBD2 (9 bases). From germline, CDR1 is LNHDA and CDR2 SQIVND (reference sequence). The CDR3 is 13 residues long. The ends were cut back, 6 bases at V and 10 bases at J, with 16 bases in the middle. CDR3 protein: CASSSSGDREQFF. Here the CDR3 DNA reads TGTGCCAGTAGCTCTAGCGGGGACAGGGAGCAGTTCTTC.

Turning to this clone: Other DNA sequences within the sample encode an identical CDR3. The V and J genes are TRBV6-5 and TRBJ1-2; no clear D gene. V shed 2 bases and J shed 1 base, with 8 bases lying between them. The CDR3 spans 14 residues. Per the germline V gene, CDR1 is MNHEY and CDR2 is SVGAGI. CDR3 nucleotide sequence: TGTGCCAGCAGTTACCTGGAGGGTAACTATGGCTACACCTTC. This encodes CASSYLEGNYGYTF.

V and J are TRBV5-6 and TRBJ1-2, with 8 bases aligning to TRBD1. V was clipped by 0 bases and J by 2 bases; unmatched bases: 3. Germline V lookup: CDR1 SGHDT, CDR2 YYEEEE. CDR3 size: 15 residues. In DNA form, the CDR3 reads TGTGCCAGCAGCTTGGCCGGACAGGGAAACTATGGCTACACCTTC. It codes for CASSLAGQGNYGYTF.

This clone was seen a handful of times. This chain uses TRBV29-1 with TRBJ2-3; D unclear. Germline CDR1 SQVTM, CDR2 ANQGSEA. V was clipped by 3 bases and J by 0 bases, with 4 bases between them. The CDR3 covers 12 residues. The CDR3 DNA follows: TGCAGCGTTGACCCTAGCACAGATACGCAGTATTTT. This encodes CSVDPSTDTQYF.

This clone has just one count. The chain has TRBV11-3 and TRBJ1-1; TRBD1 might be the D (5 bases). V lost 9 bases, J lost 5 bases, and 16 bases lay in between. This CDR3 has 13 amino acids. Germline V CDR1 and CDR2: SGHNT, YENEEA. The CDR3: CASSDGGGTEAFF. CDR3 nucleotide sequence: TGTGCCAGTAGCGACGGGGGAGGGACTGAAGCTTTCTTT.

This clone has only a few counts. The gene calls are TRBV4-1 and TRBJ1-3, with unresolved D. Germline CDR1 and CDR2: MGHRA and YSYEKL. CDR3 length equals 15 residues. V dropped 2 bases and J dropped 0 bases, with 8 bases sitting between them. The CDR3 protein is CASSQLQISGNTIYF. The CDR3, as DNA: TGCGCCAGCAGCCAACTCCAGATCTCTGGAAACACCATATATTTT.

The gene calls are TRBV13 and TRBJ1-2; D ambiguous. The germline V gene has CDR1 PRHDT and CDR2 FYEKMQ (reference sequence). The CDR3 loop spans 14 amino acids. Deletions cut 5 bases from V and 3 bases from J, with 13 bases between. The CDR3 nucleotides read TGTGCCAGCAGCCAAGAGGAGGGCTACTATGGCTACACCTTC. This codes for CASSQEEGYYGYTF.

As to this clone: The identical CDR3 is also encoded by other nucleotide sequences in the sample. The V and J genes are TRBV28 and TRBJ2-5; the D is unclear. V dropped 3 bases and J dropped 5 bases, with 4 bases sitting between them. The CDR3 totals 11 residues. Per germline, CDR1 MDHEN and CDR2 SYDVKM. The CDR3 DNA is TGTGCCAGCAGTTTCTCGGAGACCCAGTACTTC. Amino acid sequence: CASSFSETQYF.

The rearrangement uses TRBV6-5 and TRBJ2-7, with 13 bases that match TRBD2. Germline-derived CDR1 and CDR2 are MNHEY and SVGAGI. There are 14 residues in the CDR3. Trimming took 6 bases from V and 6 from J; bases not matched to a gene: 5. The CDR3 nucleotides read TGTGCCAGCAGCGCGGGACTAGCGGGATCCGAGCAGTACTTC. It specifies CASSAGLAGSEQYF.

This sequence joins TRBV6-1 and TRBJ2-5; possible D gene TRBD1, 6 bases. Trimming cost V 5 bases and J 1 base, with 8 bases left between them. This CDR3 spans 13 amino acids. Germline V CDR1 and CDR2: MNHNS, SASEGT. The CDR3 sequence is CASSHRVQETQYF. The CDR3 nucleotides are TGTGCCAGCAGTCACAGGGTCCAAGAGACCCAGTACTTC.

This chain uses TRBV29-1 with TRBJ2-1, with TRBD2 identical over 7 bases. With V trimmed by 4 bases and J by 7 bases, 7 bases remained unmatched. Germline lookup yields CDR1 SQVTM and CDR2 ANQGSEA. This CDR3 spans 13 amino acids. CDR3 residues: CSVGAGVGNEQFF. In nucleotides, the CDR3 is TGCAGCGTTGGGGCGGGAGTGGGGAATGAGCAGTTCTTC.